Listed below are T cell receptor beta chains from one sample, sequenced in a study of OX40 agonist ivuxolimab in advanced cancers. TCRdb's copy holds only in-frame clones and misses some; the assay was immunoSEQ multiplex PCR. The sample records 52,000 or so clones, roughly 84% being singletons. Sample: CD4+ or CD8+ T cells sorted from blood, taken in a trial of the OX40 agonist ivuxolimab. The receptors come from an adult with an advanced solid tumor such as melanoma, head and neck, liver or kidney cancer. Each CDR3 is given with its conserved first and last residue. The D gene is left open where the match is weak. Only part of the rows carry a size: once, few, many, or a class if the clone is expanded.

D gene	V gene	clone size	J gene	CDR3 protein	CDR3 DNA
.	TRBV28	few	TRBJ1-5	CASSFRREGRGLSGNQPQHF	TGTGCCAGCAGTTTCCGGAGAGAGGGGAGAGGTTTGTCCGGCAATCAGCCCCAGCATTTT
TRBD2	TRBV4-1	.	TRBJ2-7	CASSQAPYEAGRASYEQYF	TGCGCCAGCAGCCAAGCTCCCTACGAGGCGGGGAGGGCCTCCTACGAGCAGTACTTC
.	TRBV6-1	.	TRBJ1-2	CASTPGGGDYGYTF	TGTGCCAGCACCCCGGGAGGGGGGGACTATGGCTACACCTTC
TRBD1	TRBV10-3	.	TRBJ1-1	CAISGQGTANTEAFF	TGTGCCATCAGTGGACAGGGAACCGCGAACACTGAAGCTTTCTTT
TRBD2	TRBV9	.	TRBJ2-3	CASSVSAGDRTDTQYF	TGTGCCAGCAGCGTCTCAGCGGGAGATCGGACAGATACGCAGTATTTT
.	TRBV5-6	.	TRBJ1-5	CASSVYRDNQPQHF	TGTGCCAGCAGCGTATACAGGGACAATCAGCCCCAGCATTTT
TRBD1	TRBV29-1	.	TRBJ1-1	CSAGQVPLQMNTEAFF	TGCAGCGCAGGACAGGTGCCTCTCCAGATGAACACTGAAGCTTTCTTT
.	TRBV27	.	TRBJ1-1	CASSRQAQNTEAFF	TGTGCCAGCAGCCGACAGGCTCAGAACACTGAAGCTTTCTTT
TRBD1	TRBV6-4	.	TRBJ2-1	CASSVTGVTGEQFF	TGTGCCAGCAGCGTAACAGGGGTCACAGGTGAGCAGTTCTTC
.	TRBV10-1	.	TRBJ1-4	CASSAGRENEKLFF	TGCGCCAGCAGTGCCGGCAGGGAAAATGAAAAACTGTTTTTT
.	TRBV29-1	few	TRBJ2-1	CSVDGVLNEQFF	TGCAGCGTTGACGGAGTTCTTAATGAGCAGTTCTTC
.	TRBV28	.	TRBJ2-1	CASSLVDTGINEQFF	TGTGCCAGCAGTTTAGTGGACACGGGGATCAATGAGCAGTTCTTC
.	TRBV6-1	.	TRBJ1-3	CASSGGAGGNTIYF	TGTGCCAGCAGTGGGGGCGCGGGAGGAAACACCATATATTTT
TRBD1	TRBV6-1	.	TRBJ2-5	CASSNRGPETQYF	TGTGCCAGCAGTAACAGGGGACCAGAGACCCAGTACTTC
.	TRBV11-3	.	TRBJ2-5	CASSWSRELEQYF	TGTGCCAGCAGCTGGTCTCGGGAGCTGGAGCAGTACTTC
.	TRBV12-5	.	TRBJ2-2	CASGRDTGELFF	TGTGCTAGTGGCCGGGACACCGGGGAGCTGTTTTTT
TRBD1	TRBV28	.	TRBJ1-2	CASSLSRQGARGYTF	TGTGCCAGCAGTTTAAGTCGTCAGGGGGCACGTGGCTACACCTTC
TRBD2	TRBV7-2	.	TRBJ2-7	CASSSPPGLAGVKSYEQYF	TGTGCCAGCAGCTCCCCTCCGGGACTAGCGGGAGTAAAGTCCTACGAGCAGTACTTC
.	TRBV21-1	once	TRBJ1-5	CASSKGEDSNQPQHF	TGTGCCAGCAGCAAAGGAGAAGATAGCAATCAGCCCCAGCATTTT
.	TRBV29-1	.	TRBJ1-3	CSVTTGDSGNTIYF	TGCAGCGTTACTACAGGCGACTCTGGAAACACCATATATTTT
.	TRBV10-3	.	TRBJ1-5	CAIGGEQGNQPQHF	TGTGCCATCGGGGGGGAACAGGGCAATCAGCCTCAGCATTTT
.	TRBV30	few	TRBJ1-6	CAWSSGQGNSPLHF	TGTGCCTGGAGCTCCGGGCAGGGTAATTCACCCCTCCACTTT
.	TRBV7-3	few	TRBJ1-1	CASRRGRTRNTEAFF	TGTGCCAGCAGGCGTGGCCGGACCCGGAACACTGAAGCTTTCTTT
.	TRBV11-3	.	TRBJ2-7	CASSLNSVGEQYF	TGTGCCAGCAGCTTAAATTCGGTGGGAGAGCAGTACTTC
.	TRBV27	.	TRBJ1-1	CASSFRLMNTEAFF	TGTGCCAGCAGTTTTAGACTGATGAACACTGAAGCTTTCTTT
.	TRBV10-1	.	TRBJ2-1	CASSGGGSYNNEQFF	TGCGCCAGCAGTGGAGGAGGGTCGTACAACAATGAGCAGTTCTTC
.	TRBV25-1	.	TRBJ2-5	CASSEYIRGAGETQYF	TGTGCCAGCAGTGAATATATTCGGGGGGCTGGAGAGACCCAGTACTTC
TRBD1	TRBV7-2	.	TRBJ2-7	CASSLAGQGFGQYF	TGTGCCAGCAGCTTAGCGGGACAGGGCTTCGGGCAGTACTTC
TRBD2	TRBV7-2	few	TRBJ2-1	CASSLVGAGINNEQFF	TGTGCCAGCAGCTTAGTTGGAGCGGGAATAAACAATGAGCAGTTCTTC
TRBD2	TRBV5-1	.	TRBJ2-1	CASSLLTSGLSSYNEQFF	TGCGCCAGCAGCTTGCTGACTAGCGGGCTTAGCTCCTACAATGAGCAGTTCTTC
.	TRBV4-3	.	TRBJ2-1	CASSQVDDEQFF	TGCGCCAGCAGCCAAGTCGACGATGAGCAGTTCTTC
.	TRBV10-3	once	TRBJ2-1	CAISVEGTEQFF	TGTGCCATCAGTGTGGAGGGTACTGAGCAGTTCTTC
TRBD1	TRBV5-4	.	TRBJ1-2	CASSLVGTGGGGYTF	TGTGCCAGCAGCTTGGTCGGGACAGGGGGCGGTGGCTACACCTTC
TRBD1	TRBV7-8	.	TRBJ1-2	CASSFRTGGGYTF	TGTGCCAGCAGCTTTAGGACAGGCGGAGGCTACACCTTC
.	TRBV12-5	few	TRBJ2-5	CASGEEGQPDF	TGTGCTAGTGGAGAGGAGGGACAGCCGGACTTC
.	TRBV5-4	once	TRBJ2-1	CASSLGYSGYNEQFF	TGTGCCAGCAGCTTGGGTTATAGCGGCTACAATGAGCAGTTCTTC
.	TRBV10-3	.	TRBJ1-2	CAISDRVLGGYTF	TGTGCCATCAGTGACAGGGTTCTAGGTGGCTACACCTTC
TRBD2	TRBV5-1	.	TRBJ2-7	CASSLRLAGVYEQYF	TGCGCCAGCAGCTTAAGACTAGCGGGAGTCTACGAGCAGTACTTC